This T cell receptor (beta chain) was profiled in a study of monozygotic twins with cystic fibrosis. Study findings and constraints: Monozygotic CF twin pairs shared significantly more nucleotide-identical clonotypes than unrelated CF individuals did. No link emerged between shared CDR3 counts and age, concordance or severity. Median Simpson clonality of approximately 0.0091 suggested naive T cells predominated.

Method: immunoSEQ multiplex PCR; TCRdb's copy keeps in-frame clones and lacks some. Found here are some 33,000 clones, around nine tenths of them singletons; the top ten hold approximately 0.19%. Looked up from germline, CDR1 is SQVTM and CDR2 is ANQGSEA. CDR3 length: 15 amino acids. This clone is a singleton in its sample. What it binds is unknown. This sequence originates from a boy aged 2 to 10 with cystic fibrosis. The sequenced sample consisted of blood. The chain couples TRBV29-1 to TRBJ2-1; 7 bases map to TRBD2. DNA of the CDR3: TGCAGGAGGGGCTTACTAGCGACGTCCTACAATGAGCAGTTCTTC. Its translation is CRRGLLATSYNEQFF.